This T cell receptor beta chain was captured by sequencing in a study of blood T cell repertoires in COVID-19. Study-wide background: Collection of acute and convalescent COVID-19 samples took place in the United States, Italy and Spain.

Germline lookup yields CDR1 MNHNS and CDR2 SASEGT. V was pared by 0 bases and J by 1 base, with 18 bases between. The CDR3 is made up of 18 amino acids. Original analysis: Reference gene primer amplification yielded estimated nucleated cell counts. Method: immunoSEQ multiplex PCR; TCRdb's copy keeps in-frame clones and lacks some. The V and J calls and clone size were taken over from that table, and D and trimming were inferred from the DNA. The sample records roughly 330,000 clones, more than 75% being singletons. Participants had their cohort set by participant-reported clinical history. Before being deemed recovered, Cohort 3 donors had two negative PCRs, clearance, or symptom resolution.

This receptor was obtained from a woman aged 25 to 39 who had recovered from COVID-19. The genes are TRBV6-1 and TRBJ1-1; D may be TRBD1 (6 bases). The sequencing input was PBMCs or T cells enriched from blood (not recorded which). The CDR3 is CASSEATMGASGNTEAFF. DNA for the CDR3: TGTGCCAGCAGTGAAGCAACTATGGGGGCAAGCGGGAACACTGAAGCTTTCTTT.